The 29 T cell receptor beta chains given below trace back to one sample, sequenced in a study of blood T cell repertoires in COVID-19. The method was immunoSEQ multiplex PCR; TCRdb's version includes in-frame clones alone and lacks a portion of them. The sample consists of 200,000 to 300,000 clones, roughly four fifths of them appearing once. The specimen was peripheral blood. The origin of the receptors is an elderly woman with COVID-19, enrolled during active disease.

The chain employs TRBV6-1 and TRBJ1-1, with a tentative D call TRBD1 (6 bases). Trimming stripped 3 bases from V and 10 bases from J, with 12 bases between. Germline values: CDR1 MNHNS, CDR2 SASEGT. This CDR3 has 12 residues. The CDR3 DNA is TGTGCCAGCAGTGAGAGGGGGAGGGGAGCTTTCTTT. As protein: CASSERGRGAFF.

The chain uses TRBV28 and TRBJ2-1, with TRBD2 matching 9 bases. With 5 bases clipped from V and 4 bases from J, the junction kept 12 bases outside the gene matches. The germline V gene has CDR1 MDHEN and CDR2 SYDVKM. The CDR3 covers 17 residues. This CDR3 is CASSLPLASGNYNEQFF. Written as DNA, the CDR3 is TGTGCCAGCAGTCTACCCCTCGCTAGCGGGAATTACAATGAGCAGTTCTTC.

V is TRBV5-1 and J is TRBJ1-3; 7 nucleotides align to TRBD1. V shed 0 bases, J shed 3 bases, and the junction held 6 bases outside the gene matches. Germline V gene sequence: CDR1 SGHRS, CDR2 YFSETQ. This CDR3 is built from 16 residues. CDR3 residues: CASSLETGRIGNTIYF. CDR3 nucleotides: TGCGCCAGCAGCTTGGAGACAGGGAGGATTGGAAACACCATATATTTT.

The CDR3: CASSENGENYGYTF. The CDR3 DNA sequence: TGTGCCAGCTCAGAAAATGGAGAAAACTATGGCTACACCTTC. J is TRBJ1-2 and V is TRBV18; no definite D call. V was cut by 5 bases and J by 2 bases, with 12 bases left in between. Germline V gene lookup returns CDR1 KGHSH and CDR2 LQKENI. This CDR3 region has 14 residues.

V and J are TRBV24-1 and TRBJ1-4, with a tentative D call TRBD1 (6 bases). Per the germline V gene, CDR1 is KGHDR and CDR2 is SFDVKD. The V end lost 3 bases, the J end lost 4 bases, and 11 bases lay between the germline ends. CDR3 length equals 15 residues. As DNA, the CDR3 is TGTGCCACCAGTGATGGACAGACCTATAATGAAAAACTGTTTTTT. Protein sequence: CATSDGQTYNEKLFF.

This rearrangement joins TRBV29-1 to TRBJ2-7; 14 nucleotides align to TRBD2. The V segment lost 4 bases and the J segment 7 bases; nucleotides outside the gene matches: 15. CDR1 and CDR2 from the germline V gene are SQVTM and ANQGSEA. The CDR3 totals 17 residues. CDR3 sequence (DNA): TGCAGCGTTGCTGGGACTAGCGGGAGACGGGATACGTGGGAGCAGTACTTC. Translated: CSVAGTSGRRDTWEQYF.

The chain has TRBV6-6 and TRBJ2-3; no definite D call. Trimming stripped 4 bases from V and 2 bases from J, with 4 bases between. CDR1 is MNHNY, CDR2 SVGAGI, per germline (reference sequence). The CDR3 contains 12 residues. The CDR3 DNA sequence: TGTGCCAGCAGTTCTTTCACAGATACGCAGTATTTT. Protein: CASSSFTDTQYF.

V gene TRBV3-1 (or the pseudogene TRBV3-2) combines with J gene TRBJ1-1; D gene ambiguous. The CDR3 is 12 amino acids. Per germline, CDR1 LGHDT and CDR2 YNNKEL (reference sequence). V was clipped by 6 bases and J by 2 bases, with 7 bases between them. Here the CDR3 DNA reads TGTGCCAGCAGTCTAGCTAACACTGAAGCTTTCTTT. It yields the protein CASSLANTEAFF.

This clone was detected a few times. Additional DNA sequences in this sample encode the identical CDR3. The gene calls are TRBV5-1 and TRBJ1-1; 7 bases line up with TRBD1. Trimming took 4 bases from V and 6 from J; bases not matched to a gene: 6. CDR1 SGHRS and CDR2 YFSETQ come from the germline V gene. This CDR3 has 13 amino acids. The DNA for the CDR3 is TGCGCCAGCAGCCTTGGACAGGTCTCTGAAGCTTTCTTT. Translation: CASSLGQVSEAFF. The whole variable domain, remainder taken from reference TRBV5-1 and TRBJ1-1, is KAGVTQTPRYLIKTRGQQVTLSCSPISGHRSVSWYQQTPGQGLQFLFEYFSETQRNKGNFPGRFSGRQFSNSRSEMNVSTLELGDSALYLCASSLGQVSEAFFGQGTRLTVV.

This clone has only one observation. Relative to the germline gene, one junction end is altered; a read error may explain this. This CDR3 is CASSLVAGLAGQETQYF. CDR3 nucleotides: TGTGCTAGCAGCTTAGTGGCGGGACTAGCGGGTCAAGAGACCCAGTACTTC. The chain joins TRBV7-7 to TRBJ2-5; TRBD2 matches 12 bases. Germline V gene sequence: CDR1 SSHAT, CDR2 FNYEAQ (reference sequence). The CDR3 runs to 17 residues.

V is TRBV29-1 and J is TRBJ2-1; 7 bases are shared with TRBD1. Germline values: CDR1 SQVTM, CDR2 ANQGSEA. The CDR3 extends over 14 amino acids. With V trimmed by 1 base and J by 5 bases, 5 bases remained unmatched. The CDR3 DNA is TGCAGCGTTGAAGGGGGACAGTTGGACAATGAGCAGTTCTTC. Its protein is CSVEGGQLDNEQFF.

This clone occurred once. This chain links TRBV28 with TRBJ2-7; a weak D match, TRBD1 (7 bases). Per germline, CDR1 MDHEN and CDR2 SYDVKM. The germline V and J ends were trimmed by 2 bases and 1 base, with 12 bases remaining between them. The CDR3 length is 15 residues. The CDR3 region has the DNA TGTGCCAGCAGTTTAGTCGCAGGGGGGTCCTACGAGCAGTACTTC. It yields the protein CASSLVAGGSYEQYF. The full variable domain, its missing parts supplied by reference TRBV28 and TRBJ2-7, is DVKVTQSSRYLVKRTGEKVFLECVQDMDHENMFWYRQDPGLGLRLIYFSYDVKMKEKGDIPEGYSVSREKKERFSLILESASTNQTSMYLCASSLVAGGSYEQYFGPGTRLTVT.

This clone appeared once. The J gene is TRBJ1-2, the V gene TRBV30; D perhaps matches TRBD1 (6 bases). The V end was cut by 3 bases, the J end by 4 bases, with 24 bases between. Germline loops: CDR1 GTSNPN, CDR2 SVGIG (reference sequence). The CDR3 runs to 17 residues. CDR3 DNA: TGTGCCTGGAGGGGGACGGCAGGGGTAGATTATTCCTATGGCTACACCTTC. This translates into CAWRGTAGVDYSYGYTF.

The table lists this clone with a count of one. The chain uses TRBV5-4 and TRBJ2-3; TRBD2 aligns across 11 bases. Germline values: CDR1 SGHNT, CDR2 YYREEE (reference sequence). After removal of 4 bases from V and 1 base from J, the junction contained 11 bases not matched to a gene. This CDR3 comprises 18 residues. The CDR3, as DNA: TGTGCCAGCAGCCGTCCGGGACTAGCGGACCAGGGCACAGATACGCAGTATTTT. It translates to CASSRPGLADQGTDTQYF.

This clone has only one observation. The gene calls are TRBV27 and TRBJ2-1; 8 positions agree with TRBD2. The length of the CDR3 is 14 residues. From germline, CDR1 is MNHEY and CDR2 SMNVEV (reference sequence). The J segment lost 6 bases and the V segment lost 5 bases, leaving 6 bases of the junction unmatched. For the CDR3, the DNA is TGTGCCAGCAGTACAGGACTAGCTAGCAATGAGCAGTTCTTC. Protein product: CASSTGLASNEQFF.

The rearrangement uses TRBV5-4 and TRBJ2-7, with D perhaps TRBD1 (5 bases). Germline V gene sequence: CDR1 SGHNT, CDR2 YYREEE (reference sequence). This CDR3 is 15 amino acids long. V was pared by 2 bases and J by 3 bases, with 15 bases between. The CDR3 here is CASSFLQGNIYEQYF. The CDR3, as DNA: TGTGCCAGCAGCTTCCTCCAGGGTAACATCTACGAGCAGTACTTC. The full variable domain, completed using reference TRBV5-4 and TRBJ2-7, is ETGVTQSPTHLIKTRGQQVTLRCSSQSGHNTVSWYQQALGQGPQFIFQYYREEENGRGNFPPRFSGLQFPNYSSELNVNALELDDSALYLCASSFLQGNIYEQYFGPGTRLTVT.

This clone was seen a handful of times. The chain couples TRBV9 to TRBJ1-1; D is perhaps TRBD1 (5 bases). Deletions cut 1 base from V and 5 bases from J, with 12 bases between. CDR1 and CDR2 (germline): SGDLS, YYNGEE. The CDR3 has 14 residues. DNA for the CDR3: TGTGCCAGCAGCGTACAGGGAGGGGAGACTGAAGCTTTCTTT. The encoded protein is CASSVQGGETEAFF.

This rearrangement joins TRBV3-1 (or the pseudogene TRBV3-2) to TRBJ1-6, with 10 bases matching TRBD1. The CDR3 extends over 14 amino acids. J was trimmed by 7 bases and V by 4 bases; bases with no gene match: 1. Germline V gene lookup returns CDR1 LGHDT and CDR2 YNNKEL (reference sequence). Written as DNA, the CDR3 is TGTGCCAGCAGCCCGGGACAGGGGAATTCACCCCTCCACTTT. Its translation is CASSPGQGNSPLHF.

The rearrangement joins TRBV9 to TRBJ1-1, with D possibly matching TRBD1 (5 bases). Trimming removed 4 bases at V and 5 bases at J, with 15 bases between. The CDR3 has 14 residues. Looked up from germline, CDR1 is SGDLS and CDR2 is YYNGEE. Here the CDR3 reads CASSPAGGGTEAFF. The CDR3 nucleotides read TGTGCCAGCAGCCCCGCGGGGGGGGGTACTGAAGCTTTCTTT.

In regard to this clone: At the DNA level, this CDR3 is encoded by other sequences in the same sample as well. CDR3 in DNA: TGTGCCAGCAGACCCACTAGCGGCAGCTCCTACGAGCAGTACTTC. Amino acid sequence: CASRPTSGSSYEQYF. The chain combines TRBV27 with TRBJ2-7; TRBD2 aligns across 8 bases. Germline-derived CDR1 and CDR2 are MNHEY and SMNVEV (reference sequence). CDR3 length equals 15 residues. Trimming took 6 bases from V and 0 from J; bases not matched to a gene: 7.

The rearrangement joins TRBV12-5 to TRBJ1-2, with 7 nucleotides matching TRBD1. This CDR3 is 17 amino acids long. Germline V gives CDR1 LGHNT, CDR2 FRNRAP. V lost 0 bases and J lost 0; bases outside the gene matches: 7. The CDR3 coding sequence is TGTGCTAGTGGTTTGGTCCTAGGGGGCGTCCCTAACTATGGCTACACCTTC. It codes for CASGLVLGGVPNYGYTF.

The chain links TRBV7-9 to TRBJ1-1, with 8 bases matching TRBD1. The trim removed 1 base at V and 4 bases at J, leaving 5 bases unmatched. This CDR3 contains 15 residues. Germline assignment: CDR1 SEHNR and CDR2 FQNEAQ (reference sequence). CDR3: CASSLVQGEGTEAFF. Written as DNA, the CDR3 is TGTGCCAGCAGCTTAGTACAGGGGGAGGGCACTGAAGCTTTCTTT. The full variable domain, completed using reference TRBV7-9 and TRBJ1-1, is DTGVSQNPRHKITKRGQNVTFRCDPISEHNRLYWYRQTLGQGPEFLTYFQNEAQLEKSRLLSDRFSAERPKGSFSTLEIQRTEQGDSAMYLCASSLVQGEGTEAFFGQGTRLTVV.

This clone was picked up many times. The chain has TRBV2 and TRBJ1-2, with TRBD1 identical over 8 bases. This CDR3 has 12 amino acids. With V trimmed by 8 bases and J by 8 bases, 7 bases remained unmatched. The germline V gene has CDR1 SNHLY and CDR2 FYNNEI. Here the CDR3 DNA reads TGTGCCAGCTCCCGGACAGGGCGAGGCTACACCTTC. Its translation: CASSRTGRGYTF.

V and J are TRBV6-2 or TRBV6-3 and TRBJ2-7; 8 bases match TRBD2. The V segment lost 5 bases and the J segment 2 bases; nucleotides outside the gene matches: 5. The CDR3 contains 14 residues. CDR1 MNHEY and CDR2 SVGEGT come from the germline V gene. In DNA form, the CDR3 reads TGTGCCAGCAGTGATTCGGGAGGGCCCTACGAGCAGTACTTC. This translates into CASSDSGGPYEQYF.

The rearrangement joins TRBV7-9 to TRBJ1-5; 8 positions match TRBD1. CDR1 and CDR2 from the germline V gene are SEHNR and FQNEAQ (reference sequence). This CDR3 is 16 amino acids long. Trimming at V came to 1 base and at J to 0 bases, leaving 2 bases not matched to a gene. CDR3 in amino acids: CASSLGGQGSNQPQHF. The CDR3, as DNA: TGTGCCAGCAGCTTAGGCGGACAGGGTAGCAATCAGCCCCAGCATTTT.

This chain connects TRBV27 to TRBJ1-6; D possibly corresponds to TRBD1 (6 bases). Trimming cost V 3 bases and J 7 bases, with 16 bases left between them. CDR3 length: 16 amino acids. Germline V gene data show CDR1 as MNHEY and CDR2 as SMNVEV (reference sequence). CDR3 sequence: CASSFTGQTGNSPLHF. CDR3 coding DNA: TGTGCCAGCAGTTTTACAGGACAGACCGGCAATTCACCCCTCCACTTT.

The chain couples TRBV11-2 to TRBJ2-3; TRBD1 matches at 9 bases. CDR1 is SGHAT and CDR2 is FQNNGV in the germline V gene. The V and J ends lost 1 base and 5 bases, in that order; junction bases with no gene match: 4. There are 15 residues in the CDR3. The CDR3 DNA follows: TGTGCCAGCAGCTTAGGGACAGGGGTTGGAGATACGCAGTATTTT. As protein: CASSLGTGVGDTQYF.

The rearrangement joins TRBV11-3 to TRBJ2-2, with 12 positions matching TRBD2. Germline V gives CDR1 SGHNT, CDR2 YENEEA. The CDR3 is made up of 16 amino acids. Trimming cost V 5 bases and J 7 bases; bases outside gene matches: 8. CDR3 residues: CASSPRLAGVSGELFF. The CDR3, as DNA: TGTGCCAGCAGCCCTAGACTAGCGGGGGTGAGCGGGGAGCTGTTTTTT. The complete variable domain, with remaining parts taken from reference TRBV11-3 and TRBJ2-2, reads EAGVVQSPRYKIIEKKQPVAFWCNPISGHNTLYWYLQNLGQGPELLIRYENEEAVDDSQLPKDRFSAERLKGVDSTLKIQPAELGDSAVYLCASSPRLAGVSGELFFGEGSRLTVL.

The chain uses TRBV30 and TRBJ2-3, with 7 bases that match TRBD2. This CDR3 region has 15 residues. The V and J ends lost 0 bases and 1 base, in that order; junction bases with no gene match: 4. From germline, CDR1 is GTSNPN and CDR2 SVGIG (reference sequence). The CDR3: CAWSVTGRGTDTQYF. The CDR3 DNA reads TGTGCCTGGAGTGTAACTGGGAGGGGCACAGATACGCAGTATTTT.